The source of this T cell receptor beta chain is a study of beta chain features in type 1 diabetes. Study-level results: Shortening of TCRB CDR3s, moderate but significant, appeared in all four CD4+ subsets of Type 1 diabetes patients.

This clone came up a few times. Its specificity is unknown. Other DNA sequences in the same sample also yield this CDR3. Sequenced material consisted of expressed TCRB transcripts (all of the isolated RNA was reverse transcribed). Data came from immunoSEQ multiplex PCR; TCRdb stores just in-frame clones and leaves some out. The sample has almost 250,000 clones, over 12% seen once. CDR3 length: 15 residues. Trimming cost V 3 bases and J 5 bases; bases outside gene matches: 6. Germline V gene sequence: CDR1 SGHRS, CDR2 YFSETQ. The receptor was isolated from a woman aged 40 to 50 in good health. This chain connects TRBV5-1 to TRBJ2-5; the match to TRBD1 covers 11 bases. Sequencing was carried out using naive CD4+ T cells from blood. Here the CDR3 reads CASSSGQGAGETQYF. The CDR3 DNA sequence: TGCGCCAGCAGCTCTGGACAGGGGGCAGGGGAGACCCAGTACTTC.